This T cell receptor (beta chain) was sequenced for a study of CD8 T cells in Susac syndrome. Study findings and constraints: Only a relatively small number of individuals were included in the TCR sequencing and HLA analysis.

Per germline, CDR1 SQVTM and CDR2 ANQGSEA. V shed 0 bases and J shed 3 bases, with 12 bases lying between them. The CDR3 is made up of 15 amino acids. Turning to this clonotype: No antigen is known for it.

Random hexamers primed reverse transcription of about 0.45 to 1 ug RNA. The TCR beta CDR3 was amplified by immunoSEQ multiplex PCR across 54 Vbeta, 13 Jbeta. From the immunoSEQ multiplex PCR reads, TCRdb called clonotypes with MiXCR, one entry per CDR3 protein. The sample carries roughly 150,000 distinct CDR3 sequences, over 95% recorded once. CD8+ and CD4+ blood T cells underwent TCR beta sequencing. The multiple sclerosis controls, all treatment-naive patients, had relapsing-remitting disease that was stable or active. Sample: CD8+ T cells from PBMCs. This sequence originates from a human donor with multiple sclerosis. The chain uses TRBV29-1 and TRBJ1-3; possible D gene TRBD1, 6 bases. The CDR3 region is CSVEDWDKNGNTIYF. The CDR3 DNA is TGCAGCGTTGAAGATTGGGACAAAAATGGAAACACCATATATTTT.